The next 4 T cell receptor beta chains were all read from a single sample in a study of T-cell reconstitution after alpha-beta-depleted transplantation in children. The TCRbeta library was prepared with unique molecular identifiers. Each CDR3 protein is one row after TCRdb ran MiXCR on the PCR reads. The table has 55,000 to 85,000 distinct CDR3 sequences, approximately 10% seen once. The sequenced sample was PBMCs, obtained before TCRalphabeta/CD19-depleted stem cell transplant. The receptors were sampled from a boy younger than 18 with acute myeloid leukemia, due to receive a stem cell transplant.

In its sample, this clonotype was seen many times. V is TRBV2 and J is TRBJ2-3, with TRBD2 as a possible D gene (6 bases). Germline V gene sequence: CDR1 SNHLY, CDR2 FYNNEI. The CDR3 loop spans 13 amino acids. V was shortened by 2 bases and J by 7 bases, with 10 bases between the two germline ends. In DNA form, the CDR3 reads TGTGCCAGCAGTGAACCTAGCGCATATACGCAGTATTTT. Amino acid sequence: CASSEPSAYTQYF. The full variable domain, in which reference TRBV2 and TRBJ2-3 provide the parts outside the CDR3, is EPEVTQTPSHQVTQMGQEVILRCVPISNHLYFYWYRQILGQKVEFLVSFYNNEISEKSEIFDDQFSVERPDGSNFTLKIRSTKLEDSAMYFCASSEPSAYTQYFGPGTRLTVL.

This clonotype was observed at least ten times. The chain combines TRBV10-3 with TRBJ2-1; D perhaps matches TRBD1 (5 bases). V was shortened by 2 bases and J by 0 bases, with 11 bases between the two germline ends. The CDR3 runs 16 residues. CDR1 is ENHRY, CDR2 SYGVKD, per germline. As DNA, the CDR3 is TGTGCCATCAGTGAGGTTGGGGCCAGCTCCTACAATGAGCAGTTCTTC. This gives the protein CAISEVGASSYNEQFF.

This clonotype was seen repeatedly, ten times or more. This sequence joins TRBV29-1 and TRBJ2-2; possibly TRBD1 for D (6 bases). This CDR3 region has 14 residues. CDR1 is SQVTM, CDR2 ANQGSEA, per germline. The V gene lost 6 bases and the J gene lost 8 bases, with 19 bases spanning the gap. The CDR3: CSVVTGSGWGELFF. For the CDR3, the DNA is TGCAGCGTAGTGACAGGAAGCGGTTGGGGGGAGCTGTTTTTT.

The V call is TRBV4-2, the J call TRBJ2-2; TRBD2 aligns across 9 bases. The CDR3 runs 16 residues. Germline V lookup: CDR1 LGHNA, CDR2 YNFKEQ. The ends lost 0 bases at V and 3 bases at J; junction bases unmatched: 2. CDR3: CASSQDSGGYTGELFF. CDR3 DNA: TGTGCCAGCAGCCAAGATAGCGGGGGTTACACCGGGGAGCTGTTTTTT.